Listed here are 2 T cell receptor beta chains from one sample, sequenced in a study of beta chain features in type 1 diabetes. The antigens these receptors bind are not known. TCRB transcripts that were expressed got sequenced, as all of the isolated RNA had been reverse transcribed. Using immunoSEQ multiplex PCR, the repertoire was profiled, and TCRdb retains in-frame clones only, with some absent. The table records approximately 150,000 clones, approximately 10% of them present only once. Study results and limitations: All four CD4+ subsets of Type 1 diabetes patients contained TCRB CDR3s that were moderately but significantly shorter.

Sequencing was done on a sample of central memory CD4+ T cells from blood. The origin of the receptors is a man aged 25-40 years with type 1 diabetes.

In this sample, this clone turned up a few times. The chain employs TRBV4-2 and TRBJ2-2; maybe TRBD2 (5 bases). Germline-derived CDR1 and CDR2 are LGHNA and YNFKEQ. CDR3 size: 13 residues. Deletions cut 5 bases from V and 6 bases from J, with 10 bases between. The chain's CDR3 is CASSLDGAGELFF. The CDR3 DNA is TGTGCCAGCAGCTTGGACGGGGCCGGGGAGCTGTTTTTT.

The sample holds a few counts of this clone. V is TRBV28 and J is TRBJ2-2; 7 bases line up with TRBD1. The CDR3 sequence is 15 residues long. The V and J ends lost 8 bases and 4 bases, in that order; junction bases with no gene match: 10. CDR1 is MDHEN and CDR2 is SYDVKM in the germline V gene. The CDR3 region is CASSTGTALTGELFF. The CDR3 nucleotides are TGTGCCAGCTCGACCGGGACAGCCCTCACCGGGGAGCTGTTTTTT.